This T cell receptor beta chain was identified in a study of cytomegalovirus exposure and HLA in healthy donors. General study findings and limits: The authors judged a highly shared variant cluster likely a sequencing artifact. Across all donors, roughly uniform sequencing depth was an assumption of the presence/absence analyses.

The PCR used 60 Vbeta and 13 Jbeta primers. Profiled with immunoSEQ multiplex PCR; TCRdb holds only in-frame clones, not every one. This table has 100,000 to 150,000 clones, 74% appearing once. The germline V gene has CDR1 LGHNA and CDR2 YNFKEQ. There are 12 residues in the CDR3. Note on this clone: Its target is not known. The junction departs from germline at one end; a sequencing error may be responsible. In the same sample, other DNA sequences code for this CDR3.

Sequencing input: PBMCs. The receptor was isolated from a woman between 45 and 60 years old in good health and CMV-seropositive. V is TRBV4-2 and J is TRBJ1-1; D possibly corresponds to TRBD1 (5 bases). CDR3 sequence: CASSQSGLRAFF. The CDR3 DNA reads as TGTGCCAGCAGCCAATCGGGACTTAGGGCTTTTTTT.